This paragraph reports one TCR beta chain. Trimming cost V 1 base and J 6 bases; bases outside gene matches: 3. The CDR3 runs 14 residues. The germline V gene encodes CDR1 SEHNR and CDR2 FQNEAQ (reference sequence). The record originates from a study of blood T cell repertoires in COVID-19. Study information: T cells, B-cell-depleted T cells, or PBMCs provided the cDNA or gDNA that served as material.

Profiling relied on immunoSEQ multiplex PCR, and the TCRdb table lists in-frame clones only, not all of them. The data show roughly 150,000 clones, with 80% seen just once and 4.5% to 7.5% held by the top ten. The TCR comes from a man aged 40-49 years who had recovered from COVID-19. The chain couples TRBV7-9 to TRBJ2-1; 7 bases map to TRBD1. Sequenced sample: PBMCs or T cells enriched from blood (not recorded which). The CDR3 region is CASSLGPGGNEQFF. The CDR3 coding sequence is TGTGCCAGCAGCTTAGGCCCAGGGGGCAATGAGCAGTTCTTC.